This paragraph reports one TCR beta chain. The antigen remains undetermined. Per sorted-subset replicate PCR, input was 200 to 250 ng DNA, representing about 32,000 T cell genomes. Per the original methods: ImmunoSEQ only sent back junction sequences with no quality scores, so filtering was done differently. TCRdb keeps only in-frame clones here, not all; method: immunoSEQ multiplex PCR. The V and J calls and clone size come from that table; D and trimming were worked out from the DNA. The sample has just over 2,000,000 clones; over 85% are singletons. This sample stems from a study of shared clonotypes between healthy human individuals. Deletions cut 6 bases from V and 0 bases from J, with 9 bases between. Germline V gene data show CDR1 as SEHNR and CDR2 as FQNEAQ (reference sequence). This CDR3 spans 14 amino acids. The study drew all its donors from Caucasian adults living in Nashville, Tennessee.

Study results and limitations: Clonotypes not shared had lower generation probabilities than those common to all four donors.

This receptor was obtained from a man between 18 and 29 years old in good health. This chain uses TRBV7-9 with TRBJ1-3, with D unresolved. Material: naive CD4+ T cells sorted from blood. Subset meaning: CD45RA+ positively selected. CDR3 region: CASRYRDSGNTIYF. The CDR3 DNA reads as TGTGCCAGCAGATACAGAGACTCTGGAAACACCATATATTTT.